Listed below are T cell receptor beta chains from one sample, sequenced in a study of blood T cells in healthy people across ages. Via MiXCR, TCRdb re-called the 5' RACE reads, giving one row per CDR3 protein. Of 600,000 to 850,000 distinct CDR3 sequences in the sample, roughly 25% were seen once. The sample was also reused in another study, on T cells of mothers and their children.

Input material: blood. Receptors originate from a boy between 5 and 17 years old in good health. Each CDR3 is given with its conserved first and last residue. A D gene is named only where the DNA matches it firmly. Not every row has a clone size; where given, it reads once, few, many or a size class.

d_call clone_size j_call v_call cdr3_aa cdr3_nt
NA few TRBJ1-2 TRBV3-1 CASSQEVGEGYTF TGTGCCAGCAGCCAAGAGGTGGGAGAGGGCTACACCTTC
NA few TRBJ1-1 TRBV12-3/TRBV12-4 CASRTDPGGAFF TGTGCCAGCAGAACCGACCCGGGGGGAGCTTTCTTT
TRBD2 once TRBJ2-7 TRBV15 CATSPPGASGNYEQYF TGTGCCACCAGCCCCCCCGGGGCTAGCGGGAACTACGAGCAGTACTTC
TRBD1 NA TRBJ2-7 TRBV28 CASSATQGAYEQYF TGTGCCAGCAGTGCAACACAGGGGGCCTACGAGCAGTACTTC
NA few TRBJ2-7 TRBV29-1 CSVQDYTYEQYF TGCAGCGTTCAAGACTACACCTACGAGCAGTACTTC
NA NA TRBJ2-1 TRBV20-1 CSARDFSGTTYNEQFF TGCAGTGCTAGAGATTTTTCAGGAACGACCTACAATGAGCAGTTCTTC
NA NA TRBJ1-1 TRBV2 CASSYDRPNTEAFF TGTGCCAGCAGTTATGACAGACCGAACACTGAAGCTTTCTTT
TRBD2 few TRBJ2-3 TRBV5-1 CASSLGTSGSATDTQYF TGCGCCAGCAGCCTCGGGACTAGTGGGTCTGCCACAGATACGCAGTATTTT
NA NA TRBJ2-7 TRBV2 CASRETEAHEQYF TGTGCCAGCAGGGAAACCGAGGCCCACGAGCAGTACTTC
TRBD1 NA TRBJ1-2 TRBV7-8 CASSYRGRGGYTF TGTGCCAGCAGTTACAGGGGGCGCGGTGGCTACACCTTC
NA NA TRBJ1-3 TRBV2 CASSEEERYTIYF TGTGCCAGCAGTGAGGAGGAGAGATACACCATATATTTT
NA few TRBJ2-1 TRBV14 CASSQVASNNEQFF TGTGCCAGCAGCCAAGTTGCCAGCAACAATGAGCAGTTCTTC
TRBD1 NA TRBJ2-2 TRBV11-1 CASSPGQGNTGQLFF TGTGCCAGCAGCCCAGGACAGGGAAACACCGGGCAGCTGTTTTTT
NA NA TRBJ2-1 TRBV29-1 CSVVGLPSSYNEQFF TGCAGCGTTGTGGGTCTTCCGAGCTCCTACAATGAGCAGTTCTTC
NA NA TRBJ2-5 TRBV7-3 CASSLGGAGLQETQYF TGTGCCAGCAGCTTAGGGGGGGCAGGGCTCCAAGAGACCCAGTACTTC
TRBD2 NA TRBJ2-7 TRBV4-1 CASSHQTSAWGEQYF TGCGCCAGCAGCCACCAGACTAGCGCCTGGGGCGAGCAGTACTTC